Each of the 21 T cell receptor beta chains below was sequenced from the same sample in a study of shared clonotypes between healthy human individuals. TCRdb keeps only in-frame clones here, not all; method: immunoSEQ multiplex PCR. The sample carries around 500,000 clones, less than 80% recorded once. Input material: PBMCs. These receptors came from a woman aged 40-49 years in good health. Some clones in this sample may be carry-over from other donors' samples.

This clone was recorded only once. The chain uses TRBV30 and TRBJ1-4, with D unclear. V dropped 2 bases and J dropped 3 bases, with 10 bases sitting between them. The CDR3 loop spans 14 amino acids. From germline, CDR1 is GTSNPN and CDR2 SVGIG (reference sequence). CDR3 nucleotides: TGTGCCTGGAGTTACGGTGGGTCTAATGAAAAACTGTTTTTT. Encoded protein: CAWSYGGSNEKLFF.

This clone was recorded only once. This rearrangement joins TRBV4-1 to TRBJ2-5; D possibly corresponds to TRBD1 (6 bases). The J call is uncertain, as TRBJ2-7 better fits the DNA end. Germline lookup yields CDR1 MGHRA and CDR2 YSYEKL. The CDR3 covers 16 residues. CDR3 amino acids: CASSQVGAPGSYEQYF. CDR3 DNA: TGCGCCAGCAGCCAAGTGGGGGCGCCGGGCTCCTACGAGCAGTACTTC.

This clone was counted many times. The chain uses TRBV2 and TRBJ1-1; TRBD1 is a possible D gene (6 bases). The CDR3 runs to 13 residues. Trimming cost V 6 bases and J 7 bases, with 15 bases left between them. In germline, CDR1 is SNHLY, CDR2 FYNNEI. The CDR3 DNA sequence: TGTGCCAGCAGCCTCCCCCAGGGGAGTGAAGCTTTCTTT. The encoded protein is CASSLPQGSEAFF.

On this clone itself: The sample carries other DNA sequences with the same CDR3. The chain links TRBV4-1 to TRBJ1-1; D is possibly TRBD1 (5 bases). The CDR3 spans 13 residues. CDR1 MGHRA and CDR2 YSYEKL come from the germline V gene. V shed 4 bases and J shed 1 base, with 7 bases lying between them. In nucleotides, the CDR3 is TGCGCCAGCAGCCTCGGGGGGAACACTGAAGCTTTCTTT. The encoded protein is CASSLGGNTEAFF.

This chain joins TRBV19 and TRBJ2-5; 7 nucleotides agree with TRBD1. Germline V gene sequence: CDR1 LNHDA, CDR2 SQIVND (reference sequence). There are 13 residues in the CDR3. V was clipped by 6 bases and J by 1 base; unmatched bases: 2. The CDR3 DNA reads as TGTGCCAGTAGAGGACAGGCCCAAGAGACCCAGTACTTC. Its protein is CASRGQAQETQYF.

This chain connects TRBV18 to TRBJ2-3; 7 bases are shared with TRBD2. V gave up 3 bases and J gave up 5 bases; unmatched junction bases: 5. The CDR3 covers 14 residues. From germline, CDR1 is KGHSH and CDR2 LQKENI. For the CDR3, the DNA is TGTGCCAGCTCACCTCGGGGGAGGGAAGATACGCAGTATTTT. It is translated as CASSPRGREDTQYF.

This clone was seen many times. V gene TRBV27 combines with J gene TRBJ2-7, with 8 positions matching TRBD2. The CDR3 sequence is 15 residues long. Germline values: CDR1 MNHEY, CDR2 SMNVEV (reference sequence). The V segment lost 2 bases and the J segment 10 bases; nucleotides outside the gene matches: 13. This CDR3 reads CASSLGTSPYTEQYF. CDR3 in DNA: TGTGCCAGCAGTTTAGGGACTAGTCCCTATACGGAACAGTACTTC.

The V gene is TRBV5-5, the J gene TRBJ2-1; possibly TRBD2 for D (5 bases). The length of the CDR3 is 15 residues. Germline assignment: CDR1 SGHKS and CDR2 YYEKEE (reference sequence). The ends were cut back, 2 bases at V and 0 bases at J, with 9 bases in the middle. CDR3: CASSFRSGSYNEQFF. The CDR3 nucleotides read TGTGCCAGCAGCTTTAGGAGCGGCTCCTACAATGAGCAGTTCTTC.

V usage is TRBV12-5 and J usage is TRBJ1-5; TRBD1 is a possible D gene (5 bases). Germline CDR1 is LGHNT and CDR2 is FRNRAP. The V and J ends lost 7 bases and 7 bases respectively, with 11 bases between them. The CDR3 has 12 amino acids. The DNA for the CDR3 is TGTGCTAGTGCCCTGGGGACGCAGCCCCAGCATTTT. This codes for CASALGTQPQHF.

The J gene is TRBJ1-2, the V gene TRBV4-3; D gene unclear. Germline CDR1 reads LGHNA; CDR2 reads YSLEER. V lost 0 bases, J lost 0 bases, and 11 bases lay in between. CDR3 size: 16 residues. The CDR3 reads CASSQDNSAANYGYTF. CDR3 DNA: TGCGCCAGCAGCCAAGATAATTCAGCAGCTAACTATGGCTACACCTTC.

The V gene is TRBV6-4, the J gene TRBJ2-1, with a tentative D call TRBD2 (5 bases). CDR3 length: 15 amino acids. V lost 3 bases and J 7 bases, leaving 16 bases between the germline ends. Germline V gene data show CDR1 as MRHNA and CDR2 as SNTAGT. CDR3: CASSEASGEVNEQFF. CDR3 nucleotide sequence: TGTGCCAGCAGTGAGGCCAGCGGAGAGGTAAATGAGCAGTTCTTC.

The chain has TRBV4-1 and TRBJ1-2; D might be TRBD1 (6 bases). CDR3 length: 15 residues. Trimming stripped 0 bases from V and 4 bases from J, with 12 bases between. From germline, CDR1 is MGHRA and CDR2 YSYEKL. CDR3 region: CASSQERGHPYGYTF. Written as DNA, the CDR3 is TGCGCCAGCAGCCAAGAAAGGGGACACCCCTATGGCTACACCTTC.

V is TRBV5-1 and J is TRBJ1-4, with D possibly TRBD1 on 6 matching bases. There are 16 residues in the CDR3. Germline values: CDR1 SGHRS, CDR2 YFSETQ. Between the trimmed V and J ends, which lost 3 bases and 8 bases, there was a span of 20 bases. CDR3 bases: TGCGCCAGCAGCTGGACCGCACAGGGAGGGAGGGAAAAACTGTTTTTT. It codes for CASSWTAQGGREKLFF.

The rearrangement links TRBV27 to TRBJ2-1, with TRBD2 matching 15 bases. The V and J ends lost 4 bases and 7 bases, in that order; junction bases with no gene match: 14. The CDR3 totals 19 residues. Germline V lookup: CDR1 MNHEY, CDR2 SMNVEV (reference sequence). DNA of the CDR3: TGTGCCAGCAGTTCCCTCGGACTAGCGGGAGGGCCGGCCGTTAATGAGCAGTTCTTC. This sequence encodes CASSSLGLAGGPAVNEQFF.

This chain joins TRBV7-9 and TRBJ2-7; D is ambiguous. Per the germline V gene, CDR1 is SEHNR and CDR2 is FQNEAQ (reference sequence). CDR3 size: 13 residues. Deletions cut 1 base from V and 3 bases from J, with 7 bases between. The CDR3 DNA reads TGTGCCAGCAGCTTAGGTACCGGCTACGAGCAGTACTTC. Translation gives CASSLGTGYEQYF.

Turning to this clone: Being one base from a much bigger clone, this may be a read error. Here the CDR3 reads CASSLFGAQGSSYTF. DNA of the CDR3: TGTGCCAGCAGTTTATTCGGAGCACAGGGTTCTAGCTACACCTTC. V and J are TRBV28 and TRBJ1-2; tentatively, D is TRBD1 (6 bases). CDR1 is MDHEN and CDR2 is SYDVKM in the germline V gene. Trimming left V 1 base short and J 9 bases short, with 18 bases between. CDR3 length equals 15 residues.

The chain joins TRBV14 to TRBJ2-5; D possibly matches TRBD1 or TRBD2 (5 bases each). The CDR3 length is 17 residues. V lost 4 bases, J lost 0 bases, and 18 bases lay in between. Germline CDR1 is SGHDN and CDR2 is FVKESK. CDR3 residues: CASSPRLGTAYQETQYF. CDR3 coding DNA: TGTGCCAGCAGCCCCCGTCTGGGGACGGCGTACCAAGAGACCCAGTACTTC.

The V and J genes are TRBV5-1 and TRBJ2-7; 7 bases map to TRBD1. The germline V gene encodes CDR1 SGHRS and CDR2 YFSETQ. The length of the CDR3 is 15 residues. The V gene end was trimmed by 0 bases and the J gene end by 3 bases; junction bases not matched to a gene: 6. The CDR3 sequence is CASSLEGAYIYEQYF. CDR3 DNA: TGCGCCAGCAGCTTGGAGGGGGCCTACATCTACGAGCAGTACTTC. Together with reference TRBV5-1 and TRBJ2-7, the CDR3 gives the full variable domain: KAGVTQTPRYLIKTRGQQVTLSCSPISGHRSVSWYQQTPGQGLQFLFEYFSETQRNKGNFPGRFSGRQFSNSRSEMNVSTLELGDSALYLCASSLEGAYIYEQYFGPGTRLTVT.

The chain is built from TRBV29-1 and TRBJ1-5; D unclear. Trimming took off 4 bases at V and 4 bases at J, with 11 bases between the two ends. Germline V gene data show CDR1 as SQVTM and CDR2 as ANQGSEA. The CDR3 is 13 residues long. In nucleotides, the CDR3 is TGCAGCGTTGTGCCGGGTTGGAATCAGCCCCAGCATTTT. Translated: CSVVPGWNQPQHF.

Of note for this clone: Other DNA sequences in the same sample also yield this CDR3. Here the CDR3 reads CASSEVGVQETQYF. The CDR3 region has the DNA TGTGCCAGCAGTGAAGTAGGAGTACAAGAGACCCAGTACTTC. The genes are TRBV2 and TRBJ2-5; D is unclear. Germline CDR1 is SNHLY and CDR2 is FYNNEI. CDR3 length equals 14 residues. The V and J ends lost 1 base and 2 bases respectively, with 8 bases between them.

This chain links TRBV9 with TRBJ2-3; perhaps TRBD2 as D (6 bases). The V end was cut by 3 bases, the J end by 4 bases, with 18 bases between. Germline CDR1 is SGDLS and CDR2 is YYNGEE. There are 16 residues in the CDR3. CDR3: CASSASNAGLSDTQYF. The CDR3 DNA is TGTGCCAGCAGCGCATCTAATGCGGGGCTGTCAGATACGCAGTATTTT.